This TCR beta chain was sequenced in a study of regulatory T cells in long-lasting Graves disease. This clonotype was seen a handful of times. With iRepertoire HTBI primers and Arm-PCR of CDR3 regions, TCR beta libraries were built. Each CDR3 protein gets one entry after TCRdb re-called the multiplex PCR reads with MiXCR. The repertoire has roughly 350,000 distinct CDR3 sequences, approximately 15% of them found once; the top ten carry roughly 29%. Time point here: newly diagnosed GD, antithyroid drugs for less than 3 months. RNA extracted from PBMCs served as the sequencing template. Trimming pared 4 bases from V and 1 base from J, leaving 15 bases between. The CDR3 covers 15 residues. The germline V gene has CDR1 SGHRS and CDR2 YFSETQ. The data also belong to a second study, concerning T cells in Graves' hyperthyroidism and ophthalmopathy. From that report: With the HTBI primer set, the TCR CDR3 went through a first round of RT-PCR. In the blood, most expanded thyroid clonotypes above 0.001 appeared as well. The model forecast ophthalmopathy, anticipating it by a median around 6.9 months before onset.

V usage is TRBV5-1 and J usage is TRBJ2-7, with D hard to call. The receptor was isolated from a man between 40 and 49 years old with Graves disease. The source was peripheral blood mononuclear cells (PBMCs), collected at new diagnosis, from a patient treated with antithyroid drugs. CDR3 sequence: CASSPGPNESYEQYF. CDR3 nucleotide sequence: TGCGCCAGCAGCCCAGGACCCAACGAGTCCTACGAGCAGTACTTC.